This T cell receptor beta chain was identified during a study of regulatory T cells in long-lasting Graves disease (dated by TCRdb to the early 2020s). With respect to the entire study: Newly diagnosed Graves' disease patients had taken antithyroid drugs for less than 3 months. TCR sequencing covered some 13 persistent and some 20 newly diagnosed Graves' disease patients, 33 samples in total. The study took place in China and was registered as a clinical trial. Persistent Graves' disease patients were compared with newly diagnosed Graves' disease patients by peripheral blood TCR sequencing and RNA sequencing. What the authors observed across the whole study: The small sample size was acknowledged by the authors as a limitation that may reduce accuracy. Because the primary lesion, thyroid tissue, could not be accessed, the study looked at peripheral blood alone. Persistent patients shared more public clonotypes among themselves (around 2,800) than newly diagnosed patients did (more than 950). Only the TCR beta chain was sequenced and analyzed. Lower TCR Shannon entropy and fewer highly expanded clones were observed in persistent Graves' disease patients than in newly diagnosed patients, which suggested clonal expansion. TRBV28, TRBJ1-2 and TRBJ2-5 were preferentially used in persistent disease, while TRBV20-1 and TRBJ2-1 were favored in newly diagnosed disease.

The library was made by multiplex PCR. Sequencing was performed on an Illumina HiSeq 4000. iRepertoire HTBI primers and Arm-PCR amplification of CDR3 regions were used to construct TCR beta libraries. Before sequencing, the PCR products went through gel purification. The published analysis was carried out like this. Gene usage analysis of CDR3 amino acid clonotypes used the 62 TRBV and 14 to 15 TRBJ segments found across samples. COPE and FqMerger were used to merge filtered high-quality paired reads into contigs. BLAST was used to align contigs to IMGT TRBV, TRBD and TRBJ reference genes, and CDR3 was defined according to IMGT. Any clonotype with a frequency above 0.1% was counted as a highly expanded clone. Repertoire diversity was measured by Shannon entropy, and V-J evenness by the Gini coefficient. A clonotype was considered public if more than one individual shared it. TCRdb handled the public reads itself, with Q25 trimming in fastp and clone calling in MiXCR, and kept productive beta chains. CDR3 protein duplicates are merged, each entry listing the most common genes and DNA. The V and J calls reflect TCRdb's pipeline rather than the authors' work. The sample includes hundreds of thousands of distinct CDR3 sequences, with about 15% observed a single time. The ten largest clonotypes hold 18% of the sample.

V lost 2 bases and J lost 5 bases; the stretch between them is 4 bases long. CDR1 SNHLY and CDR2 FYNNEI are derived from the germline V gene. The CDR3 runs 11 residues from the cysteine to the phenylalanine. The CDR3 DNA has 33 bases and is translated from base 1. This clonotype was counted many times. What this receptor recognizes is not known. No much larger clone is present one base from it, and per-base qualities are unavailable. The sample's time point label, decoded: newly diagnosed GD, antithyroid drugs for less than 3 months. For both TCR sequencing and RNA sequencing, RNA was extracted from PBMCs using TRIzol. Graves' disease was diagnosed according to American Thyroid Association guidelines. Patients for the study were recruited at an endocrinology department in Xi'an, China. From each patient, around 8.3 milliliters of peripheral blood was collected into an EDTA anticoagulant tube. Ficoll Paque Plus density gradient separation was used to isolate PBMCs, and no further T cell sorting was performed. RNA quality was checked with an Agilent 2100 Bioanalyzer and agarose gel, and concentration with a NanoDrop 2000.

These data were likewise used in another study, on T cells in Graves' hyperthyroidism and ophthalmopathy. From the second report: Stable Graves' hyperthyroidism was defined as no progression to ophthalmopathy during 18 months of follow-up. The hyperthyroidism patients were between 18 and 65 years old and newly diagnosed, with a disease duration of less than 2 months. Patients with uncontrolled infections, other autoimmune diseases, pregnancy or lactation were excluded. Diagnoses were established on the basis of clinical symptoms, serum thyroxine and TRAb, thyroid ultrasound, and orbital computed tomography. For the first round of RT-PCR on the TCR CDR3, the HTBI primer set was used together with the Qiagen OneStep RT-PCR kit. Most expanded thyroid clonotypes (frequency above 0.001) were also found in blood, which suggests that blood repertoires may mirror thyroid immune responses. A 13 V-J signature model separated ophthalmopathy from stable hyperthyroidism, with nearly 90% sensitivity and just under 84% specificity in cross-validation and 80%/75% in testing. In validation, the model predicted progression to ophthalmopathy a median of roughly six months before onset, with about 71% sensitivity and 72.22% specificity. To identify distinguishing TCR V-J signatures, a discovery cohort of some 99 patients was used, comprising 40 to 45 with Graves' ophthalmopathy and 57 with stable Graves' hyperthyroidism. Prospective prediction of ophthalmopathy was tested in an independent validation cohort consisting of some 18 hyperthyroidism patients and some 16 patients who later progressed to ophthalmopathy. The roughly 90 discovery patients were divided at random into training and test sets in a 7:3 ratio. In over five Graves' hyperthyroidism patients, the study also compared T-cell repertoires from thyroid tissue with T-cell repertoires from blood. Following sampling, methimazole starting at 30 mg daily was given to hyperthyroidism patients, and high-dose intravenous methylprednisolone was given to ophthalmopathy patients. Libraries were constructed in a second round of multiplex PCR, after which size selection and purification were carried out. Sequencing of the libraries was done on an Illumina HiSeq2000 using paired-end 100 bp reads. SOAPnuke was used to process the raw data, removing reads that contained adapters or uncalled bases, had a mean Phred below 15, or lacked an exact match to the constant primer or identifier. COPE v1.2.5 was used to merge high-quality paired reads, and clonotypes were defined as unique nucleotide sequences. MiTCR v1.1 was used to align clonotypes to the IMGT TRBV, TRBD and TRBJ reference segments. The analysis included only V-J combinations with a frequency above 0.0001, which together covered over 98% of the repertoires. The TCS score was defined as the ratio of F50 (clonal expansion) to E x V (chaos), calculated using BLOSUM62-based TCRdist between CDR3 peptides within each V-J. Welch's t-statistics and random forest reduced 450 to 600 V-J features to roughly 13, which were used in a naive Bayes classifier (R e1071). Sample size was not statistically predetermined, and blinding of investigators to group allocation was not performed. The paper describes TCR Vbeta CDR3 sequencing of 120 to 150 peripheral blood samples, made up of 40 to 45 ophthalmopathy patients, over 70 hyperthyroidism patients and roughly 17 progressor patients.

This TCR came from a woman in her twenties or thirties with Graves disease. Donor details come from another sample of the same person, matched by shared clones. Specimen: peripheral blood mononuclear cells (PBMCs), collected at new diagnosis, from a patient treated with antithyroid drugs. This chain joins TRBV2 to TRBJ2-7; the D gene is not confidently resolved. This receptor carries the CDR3 CASSEPDEQYF. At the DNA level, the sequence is TGTGCCAGCAGTGAACCGGACGAGCAGTACTTC.